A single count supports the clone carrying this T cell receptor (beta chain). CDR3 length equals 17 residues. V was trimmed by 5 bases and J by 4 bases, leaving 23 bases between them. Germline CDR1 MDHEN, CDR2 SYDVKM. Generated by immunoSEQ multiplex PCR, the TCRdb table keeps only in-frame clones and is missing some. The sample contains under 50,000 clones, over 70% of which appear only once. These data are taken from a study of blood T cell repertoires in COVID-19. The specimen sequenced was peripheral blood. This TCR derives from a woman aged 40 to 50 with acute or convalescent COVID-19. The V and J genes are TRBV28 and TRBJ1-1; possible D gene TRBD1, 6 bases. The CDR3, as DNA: TGTGCCAGCAGTCTTACCCTCTGGTCAGGGGTGAGCACTGAAGCTTTCTTT. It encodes CASSLTLWSGVSTEAFF.